The rows below give T cell receptor beta chains drawn from one sample of a study of chemoradiotherapy in HPV16-positive cancers. Measured with immunoSEQ multiplex PCR; TCRdb has only the in-frame clones, and not every one. The data contain roughly 8,400 clones, around 71% of them seen just once; the ten biggest clones take up 9.1%. This sample was obtained from a patient who underwent chemoradiotherapy. These receptors were taken from a human donor with HPV-associated anogenital cancer. Both conserved end residues are part of each CDR3. A D gene is named only where the DNA matches it firmly. Expanded clones get a size class; other rows say once, few or many, or leave the size out.

d_gene	j_gene	abundance	v_gene	CDR3aa	CDR3nt
NA	TRBJ2-7	few	TRBV6-1	CASSEATRGTYEQYF	TGTGCCAGCAGTGAAGCGACCAGAGGAACCTACGAGCAGTACTTC
NA	TRBJ2-7	NA	TRBV4-2	CASSQEVRNYEQYF	TGTGCCAGCAGCCAAGAAGTTAGAAATTACGAGCAGTACTTC
NA	TRBJ1-6	few	TRBV30	CAWSVRGVGMKSPLHF	TGTGCCTGGAGTGTACGGGGGGTGGGGATGAAGTCACCCCTCCACTTT
TRBD1	TRBJ1-6	NA	TRBV10-3	CAISDPLAGGMGPLHF	TGTGCCATCAGTGACCCGCTCGCAGGGGGCATGGGACCCCTCCACTTT
NA	TRBJ2-1	NA	TRBV7-9	CASSYQLSGGHIRNEQFF	TGTGCCAGCAGCTACCAGTTATCCGGGGGGCATATACGGAATGAGCAGTTCTTC
NA	TRBJ2-5	NA	TRBV11-2	CASSLLGPETQYF	TGTGCCAGCAGCTTGCTGGGACCGGAGACCCAGTACTTC
NA	TRBJ2-2	NA	TRBV4-1	CASSLSRSGGWTGELFF	TGCGCCAGCAGCCTGAGCCGGTCAGGGGGGTGGACCGGGGAGCTGTTTTTT
NA	TRBJ1-1	few	TRBV10-3	CAISPSGAEAFF	TGTGCCATCAGTCCAAGTGGGGCTGAAGCTTTCTTT
NA	TRBJ2-1	NA	TRBV2	CASSERDPYNEQFF	TGTGCCAGCAGTGAACGGGACCCCTACAATGAGCAGTTCTTC
TRBD2	TRBJ2-2	NA	TRBV7-3	CASSLLGGDTGELFF	TGTGCCAGCAGCTTATTGGGGGGGGACACCGGGGAGCTGTTTTTT
NA	TRBJ2-1	once	TRBV2	CASSESPTRNEQFF	TGTGCCAGCAGTGAATCGCCTACCCGGAATGAGCAGTTCTTC
NA	TRBJ2-5	few	TRBV6-6	CASSWDWRGMVETQYF	TGTGCCAGCAGTTGGGACTGGCGGGGTATGGTAGAGACCCAGTACTTC
NA	TRBJ2-1	NA	TRBV5-4	CASEDSANYNEQFF	TGTGCAAGCGAAGATAGCGCAAACTACAATGAGCAGTTCTTC
TRBD1	TRBJ2-5	few	TRBV4-1	CASSQDNRGSETQYF	TGCGCCAGCAGCCAAGATAACAGGGGGAGCGAGACCCAGTACTTC
TRBD2	TRBJ2-3	few	TRBV6-4	CASSEGRDTDTQYF	TGTGCCAGCAGTGAAGGGAGGGACACAGATACGCAGTATTTT
NA	TRBJ2-3	NA	TRBV9	CASSSMGTQPQYF	TGTGCCAGCAGCTCCATGGGGACTCAGCCGCAGTATTTT
NA	TRBJ1-1	NA	TRBV29-1	CSVKKGLGTEAFF	TGCAGCGTTAAGAAGGGATTGGGCACTGAAGCTTTCTTT